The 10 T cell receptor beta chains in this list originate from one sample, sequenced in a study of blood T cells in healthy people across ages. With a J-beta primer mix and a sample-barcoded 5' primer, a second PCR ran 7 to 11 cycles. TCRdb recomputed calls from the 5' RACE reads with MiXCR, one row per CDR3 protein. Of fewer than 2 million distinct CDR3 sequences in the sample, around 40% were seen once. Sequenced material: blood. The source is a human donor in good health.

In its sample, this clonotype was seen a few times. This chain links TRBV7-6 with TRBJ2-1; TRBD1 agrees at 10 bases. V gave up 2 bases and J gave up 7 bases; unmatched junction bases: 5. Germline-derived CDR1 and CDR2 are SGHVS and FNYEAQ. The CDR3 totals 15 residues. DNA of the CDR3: TGTGCCAGCAGCTTACTGGACAGGGGGGGGAATGAGCAGTTCTTC. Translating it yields CASSLLDRGGNEQFF. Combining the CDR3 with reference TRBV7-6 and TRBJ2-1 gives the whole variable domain GAGVSQSPRYKVTKRGQDVALRCDPISGHVSLYWYRQALGQGPEFLTYFNYEAQQDKSGLPNDRFSAERPEGSISTLTIQRTEQRDSAMYRCASSLLDRGGNEQFFGPGTRLTVL.

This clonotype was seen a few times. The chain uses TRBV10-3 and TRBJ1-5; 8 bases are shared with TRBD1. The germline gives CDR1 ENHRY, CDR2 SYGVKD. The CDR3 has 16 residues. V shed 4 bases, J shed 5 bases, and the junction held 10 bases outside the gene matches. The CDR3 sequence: CAISALDREVDQPQHF. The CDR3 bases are TGTGCCATCAGTGCTCTGGACAGGGAGGTTGATCAGCCCCAGCATTTT.

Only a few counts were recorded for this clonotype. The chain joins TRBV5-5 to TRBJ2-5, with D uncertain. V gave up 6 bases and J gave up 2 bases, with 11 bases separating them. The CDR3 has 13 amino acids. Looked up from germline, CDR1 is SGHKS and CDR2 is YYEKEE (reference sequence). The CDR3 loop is CASTSIAQETQYF. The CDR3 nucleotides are TGTGCCAGCACCTCGATTGCACAAGAGACCCAGTACTTC.

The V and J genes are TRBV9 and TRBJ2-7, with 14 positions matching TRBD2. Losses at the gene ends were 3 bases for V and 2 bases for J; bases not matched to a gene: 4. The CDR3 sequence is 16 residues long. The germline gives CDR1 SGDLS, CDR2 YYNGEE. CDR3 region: CASSAGLAGATYEQYF. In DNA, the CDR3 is TGTGCCAGCAGCGCGGGACTAGCGGGGGCCACCTACGAGCAGTACTTC.

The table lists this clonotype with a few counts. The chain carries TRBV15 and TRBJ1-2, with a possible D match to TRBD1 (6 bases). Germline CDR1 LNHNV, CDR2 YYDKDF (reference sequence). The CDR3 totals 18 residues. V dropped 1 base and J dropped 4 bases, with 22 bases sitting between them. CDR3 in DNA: TGTGCCACCAGCAGAGGATTGGGCAGAGGGGGGGAAGGCTATGGCTACACCTTC. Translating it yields CATSRGLGRGGEGYGYTF.

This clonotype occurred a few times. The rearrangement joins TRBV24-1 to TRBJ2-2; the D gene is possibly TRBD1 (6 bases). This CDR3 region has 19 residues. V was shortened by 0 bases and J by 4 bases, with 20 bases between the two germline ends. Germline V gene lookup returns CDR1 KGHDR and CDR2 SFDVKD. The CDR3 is CATSDLRAGRMDSTGELFF. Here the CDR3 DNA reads TGTGCCACCAGTGATTTGAGGGCAGGGCGGATGGACAGCACCGGGGAGCTGTTTTTT.

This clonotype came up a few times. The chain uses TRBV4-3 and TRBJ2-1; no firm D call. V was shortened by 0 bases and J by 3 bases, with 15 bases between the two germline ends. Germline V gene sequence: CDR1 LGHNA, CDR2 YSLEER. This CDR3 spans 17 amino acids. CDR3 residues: CASSQDQALLSYNEQFF. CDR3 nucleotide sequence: TGCGCCAGCAGCCAAGATCAGGCGCTCCTCAGCTACAATGAGCAGTTCTTC.

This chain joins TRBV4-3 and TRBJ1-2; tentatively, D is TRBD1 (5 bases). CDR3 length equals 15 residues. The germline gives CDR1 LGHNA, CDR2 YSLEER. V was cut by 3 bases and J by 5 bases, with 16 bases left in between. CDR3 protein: CASSQWDPVTYGYTF. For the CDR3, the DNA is TGCGCCAGCAGCCAGTGGGACCCGGTAACGTATGGCTACACCTTC.

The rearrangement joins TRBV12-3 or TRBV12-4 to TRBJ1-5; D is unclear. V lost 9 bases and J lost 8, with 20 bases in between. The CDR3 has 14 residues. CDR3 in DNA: TGTGCCAGTAGCAATATGAGCCCGAGGGAGCCCCAGCATTTT. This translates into CASSNMSPREPQHF.

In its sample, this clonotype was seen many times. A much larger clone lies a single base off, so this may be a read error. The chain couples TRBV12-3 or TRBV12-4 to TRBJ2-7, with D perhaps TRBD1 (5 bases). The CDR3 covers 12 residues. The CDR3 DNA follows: TGTGCCAGCAGCTTAGGGGTCCACGAGCAGTACTTC. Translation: CASSLGVHEQYF.